The 17 T cell receptor beta chains below all came from one sample that was sequenced in a study of blood T cell repertoires in COVID-19. Only in-frame clones appear in the TCRdb table, and some are missing; sequencing was by immunoSEQ multiplex PCR. The sample comprises approximately 140,000 clones, around 83% of which are singletons, and 1.5% to 2% rests with the top ten. Source material: peripheral blood. The receptors here all came from a human donor in a cohort sampled during active COVID-19.

The chain has TRBV10-3 and TRBJ2-1; D unresolved. The V end lost 0 bases, the J end lost 3 bases, and 6 bases lay between the germline ends. Germline values: CDR1 ENHRY, CDR2 SYGVKD. The CDR3 sequence is 14 residues long. The CDR3, as DNA: TGTGCCATCAGTGAGTCGTCTTTCTACAATGAGCAGTTCTTC. This encodes CAISESSFYNEQFF.

This clone has just a few counts. This rearrangement joins TRBV19 to TRBJ1-6; D might be TRBD1 (5 bases). CDR1 and CDR2 from the germline V gene are LNHDA and SQIVND (reference sequence). CDR3 length: 17 amino acids. Trimming removed 3 bases at V and 2 bases at J, with 14 bases between. The CDR3 loop is CASSILQGSAYNSPLHF. The CDR3 DNA reads as TGTGCCAGTAGTATCTTGCAGGGATCGGCCTATAATTCACCCCTCCACTTT.

With respect to this clone: Mismatch with germline at one junction end may stem from a read error. The genes are TRBV27 and TRBJ2-1, with D maybe TRBD2 (6 bases). The CDR3 runs 16 residues. The germline gives CDR1 MNHEY, CDR2 SMNVEV (reference sequence). The CDR3 region is CASSPRFWDSNNEQFF. As DNA, the CDR3 is TGTGCCAGCAGTCCCCGGTTTTGGGACTCCAACAATGAGCAGTTCTTC.

J is TRBJ2-5 and V is TRBV5-6; 9 bases fit TRBD2. Germline V gene lookup returns CDR1 SGHDT and CDR2 YYEEEE. Germline trimming cut 3 bases from V and 2 bases from J; bases unmatched to any gene: 8. The CDR3 runs 16 residues. CDR3 sequence: CASSSKGLAAQETQYF. The CDR3 DNA follows: TGTGCCAGCAGCTCCAAGGGACTAGCAGCTCAAGAGACCCAGTACTTC.

This clone is medium-sized (0.01 to 0.1%) by share. The V and J genes are TRBV19 and TRBJ2-7, with 9 bases aligning to TRBD1. The CDR3 contains 15 residues. Trimming cost V 3 bases and J 1 base; bases outside gene matches: 4. CDR1 and CDR2 (germline): LNHDA, SQIVND (reference sequence). CDR3 in DNA: TGTGCCAGTAGTATCTCGGGGACAGGGTCCTACGAGCAGTACTTC. Translated, it gives CASSISGTGSYEQYF.

This clone was seen just once. This chain joins TRBV18 and TRBJ2-7; 7 bases map to TRBD2. This CDR3 is built from 13 residues. Germline V gives CDR1 KGHSH, CDR2 LQKENI. V lost 6 bases, J lost 6 bases, and 8 bases stayed unmatched. CDR3 in DNA: TGTGCCAGCTCGCCGGCGGGAGAGCGCGAGCAGTACTTC. This codes for CASSPAGEREQYF. Filled out from reference TRBV18 and TRBJ2-7, the complete variable domain reads NAGVMQNPRHLVRRRGQEARLRCSPMKGHSHVYWYRQLPEEGLKFMVYLQKENIIDESGMPKERFSAEFPKEGPSILRIQQVVRGDSAAYFCASSPAGEREQYFGPGTRLTVT.

The chain links TRBV12-3 or TRBV12-4 to TRBJ2-3, with unresolved D. The CDR3 has 13 residues. Trimming took off 6 bases at V and 5 bases at J, with 12 bases between the two ends. The CDR3 spells CASSGEVGDTQYF. DNA for the CDR3: TGTGCCAGCAGCGGCGAGGTTGGAGATACGCAGTATTTT.

The V and J genes are TRBV4-3 and TRBJ2-1; D is possibly TRBD1 (5 bases). This CDR3 spans 15 amino acids. Trimming cost V 0 bases and J 3 bases, with 9 bases left between them. The germline V gene encodes CDR1 LGHNA and CDR2 YSLEER. Here the CDR3 DNA reads TGCGCCAGCAGCCAAGATAGCAGGGTCTACAATGAGCAGTTCTTC. It specifies CASSQDSRVYNEQFF.

The rearrangement joins TRBV19 to TRBJ2-1, with 10 bases identical to TRBD2. CDR1 and CDR2 from the germline V gene are LNHDA and SQIVND (reference sequence). With 3 bases clipped from V and 5 bases from J, the junction kept 10 bases outside the gene matches. The CDR3 is 17 residues long. CDR3 amino acids: CASSMGPWLAGDNEQFF. CDR3 in DNA: TGTGCCAGTAGTATGGGCCCCTGGCTAGCGGGGGACAATGAGCAGTTCTTC.

The V gene is TRBV14, the J gene TRBJ1-3; D ambiguous. The germline gives CDR1 SGHDN, CDR2 FVKESK. Trimming pared 6 bases from V and 0 bases from J, leaving 6 bases between. The CDR3 covers 13 residues. The CDR3 loop is CASSFLSGNTIYF. The CDR3 DNA sequence: TGTGCCAGCAGTTTCCTCTCTGGAAACACCATATATTTT.

The chain uses TRBV7-2 and TRBJ2-1; 9 bases align to TRBD2. The germline V gene encodes CDR1 SGHTA and CDR2 FQGNSA. J lost 8 bases, V lost 5 bases, and 16 bases had no gene match. CDR3 length: 17 amino acids. In DNA form, the CDR3 reads TGTGCCAGCAGCCGGACGGGACTAGCAATAACTCGGGATGAGCAGTTCTTC. Residues: CASSRTGLAITRDEQFF. Full variable domain (remainder filled in from reference TRBV7-2 and TRBJ2-1): GAGVSQSPSNKVTEKGKDVELRCDPISGHTALYWYRQSLGQGLEFLIYFQGNSAPDKSGLPSDRFSAERTGGSVSTLTIQRTQQEDSAVYLCASSRTGLAITRDEQFFGPGTRLTVL.

This rearrangement joins TRBV12-5 to TRBJ1-5, with a possible D match to TRBD1 (5 bases). Trimming took off 2 bases at V and 7 bases at J, with 6 bases between the two ends. CDR1 and CDR2 (germline): LGHNT, FRNRAP. This CDR3 is 12 amino acids long. CDR3 loop: CASGLSGQPQHF. In DNA, the CDR3 is TGTGCTAGTGGTTTGTCAGGGCAGCCCCAGCATTTT.

The chain recombines TRBV19 with TRBJ1-2; 7 bases map to TRBD1. The length of the CDR3 is 13 residues. V gave up 8 bases and J gave up 4 bases; unmatched junction bases: 7. Germline-derived CDR1 and CDR2 are LNHDA and SQIVND (reference sequence). CDR3: CASSDRVIYGYTF. The DNA of the CDR3 is TGTGCCAGTTCCGACAGGGTAATCTATGGCTACACCTTC.

The rearrangement joins TRBV28 to TRBJ2-7; TRBD2 matches 8 bases. Germline assignment: CDR1 MDHEN and CDR2 SYDVKM. This CDR3 is built from 14 residues. The junction had 6 bases not matched to a gene; V was cut back by 6 bases and J by 2 bases. CDR3 sequence reads: CASSPTSGAYEQYF. CDR3 in DNA: TGTGCCAGCAGCCCTACTAGCGGCGCCTACGAGCAGTACTTC.

This sequence joins TRBV3-1 (or the pseudogene TRBV3-2) and TRBJ2-5; TRBD2 might be the D (5 bases). Trimming left V 3 bases short and J 2 bases short, with 10 bases between. The V gene's germline CDR1 is LGHDT and CDR2 YNNKEL (reference sequence). The CDR3 totals 14 residues. CDR3 nucleotide sequence: TGTGCCAGCAGCCACTCCGGGATTCAAGAGACCCAGTACTTC. The encoded protein is CASSHSGIQETQYF.

The table lists this clone with a few counts. The J gene is TRBJ2-1, the V gene TRBV11-2; 7 positions match TRBD2. The germline V gene has CDR1 SGHAT and CDR2 FQNNGV. CDR3 length: 12 residues. The junction had 1 base not matched to a gene; V was cut back by 1 base and J by 10 bases. CDR3 loop: CASSLAGREQFF. The CDR3 nucleotides are TGTGCCAGCAGCTTAGCCGGGAGGGAGCAGTTCTTC.

The chain combines TRBV5-1 with TRBJ2-4, with TRBD1 matching over 9 bases. V trimming: 3 bases; J trimming: 7 bases; junction bases outside the gene matches: 8. Germline values: CDR1 SGHRS, CDR2 YFSETQ. There are 15 residues in the CDR3. CDR3 nucleotides: TGCGCCAGCAGCTCGCCGGGACAGGGACGGAACATTCAGTACTTC. Translating gives CASSSPGQGRNIQYF.